This TCR beta chain stems from a study of blood T cell repertoires in COVID-19. For the study at large: Sources were T cells, B-cell-depleted T cells, or PBMCs; the material itself was cDNA or gDNA.

Clinical history as reported by participants underpinned cohort assignment. Using immunoSEQ multiplex PCR, the repertoire was profiled, and TCRdb retains in-frame clones only, with some absent. The sample contains more than 110,000 clones, roughly 75% of which appear only once. The clonotype originates from a woman aged 45 to 65 who had recovered from COVID-19. The sequenced material came from PBMCs or T cells enriched from blood (not recorded which).

The CDR3 DNA is TGCAGCGTTGAAGATGCCACGAGCTCCTACGAGCAGTACTTC. Translation gives CSVEDATSSYEQYF. The chain combines TRBV29-1 with TRBJ2-7; no reliable D call. The CDR3 has 14 residues. V lost 0 bases to trimming and J lost 0 bases, with 9 bases between them. Germline values: CDR1 SQVTM, CDR2 ANQGSEA.